Listed below are T cell receptor beta chains from one sample, sequenced in a study of blood T cell repertoires in COVID-19. Clones were sequenced by immunoSEQ multiplex PCR, and TCRdb holds only the in-frame ones, with some missing. The sample yields around 270,000 clones, roughly nine tenths seen once. Sample: peripheral blood. Every receptor here comes from a man in his forties or fifties who had recovered from COVID-19. Each CDR3 is given with its conserved first and last residue. Fields, in order: clone size, V gene, J gene, D gene, CDR3 DNA, CDR3 protein. A D gene is named only where the DNA matches it firmly. Clone size is given for some rows only: seen once, a few or many times, or a class if the clone is expanded.

clone_size: few; v_call: TRBV5-4; j_call: TRBJ2-5; d_call: TRBD2; cdr3_nt: TGTGCCAGCAGCTTGGATGCGGGGGGGCGAGAGACCCAGTACTTC; cdr3_aa: CASSLDAGGRETQYF
clone_size: .; v_call: TRBV6-2/TRBV6-3; j_call: TRBJ2-1; d_call: TRBD2; cdr3_nt: TGTGCCAGCAGTTACTCTAAGACTAGCGGGGCTTACAATGAGCAGTTCTTC; cdr3_aa: CASSYSKTSGAYNEQFF
clone_size: .; v_call: TRBV19; j_call: TRBJ1-4; d_call: TRBD1; cdr3_nt: TGTGCCAGTAGTCCGGGACAGGCAACTAATGAAAAACTGTTTTTT; cdr3_aa: CASSPGQATNEKLFF
clone_size: .; v_call: TRBV9; j_call: TRBJ1-2; d_call: .; cdr3_nt: TGTGCCAGCAGCGTAGATCTAGGAGCTAACTATGGCTACACCTTC; cdr3_aa: CASSVDLGANYGYTF
clone_size: .; v_call: TRBV11-3; j_call: TRBJ1-1; d_call: TRBD1; cdr3_nt: TGTGCCAGCAGCTTAAACTCAGGGGGGAACACTGAAGCTTTCTTT; cdr3_aa: CASSLNSGGNTEAFF
clone_size: .; v_call: TRBV7-9; j_call: TRBJ2-5; d_call: TRBD1; cdr3_nt: TGTGCCAGCAGCTCCGACAGGGTGGAGACCCAGTACTTC; cdr3_aa: CASSSDRVETQYF
clone_size: .; v_call: TRBV21-1; j_call: TRBJ2-4; d_call: .; cdr3_nt: TGTGCCAGCAGCACGAGAAAAGGACTGGAGAAACTAGCCAAAAACATTCAGTACTTC; cdr3_aa: CASSTRKGLEKLAKNIQYF
clone_size: once; v_call: TRBV5-6; j_call: TRBJ2-5; d_call: TRBD2; cdr3_nt: TGTGCCAGCAGCTTGAGTTTAGCGGGGGGCGAAGAGACCCAGTACTTC; cdr3_aa: CASSLSLAGGEETQYF
clone_size: .; v_call: TRBV3-1/TRBV3-2; j_call: TRBJ1-1; d_call: .; cdr3_nt: TGTGCCAGCAGCCAGCTCCAGGGCGGCGGCACTGAAGCTTTCTTT; cdr3_aa: CASSQLQGGGTEAFF
clone_size: .; v_call: TRBV9; j_call: TRBJ2-3; d_call: TRBD1; cdr3_nt: TGTGCCAGCAGCCCTTGGGACAGGGACACAGATACGCAGTATTTT; cdr3_aa: CASSPWDRDTDTQYF
clone_size: once; v_call: TRBV12-3/TRBV12-4; j_call: TRBJ2-5; d_call: .; cdr3_nt: TGTGCCAGCAGTTTACTAGAGACCCAGTACTTC; cdr3_aa: CASSLLETQYF
clone_size: .; v_call: TRBV12-5; j_call: TRBJ1-4; d_call: .; cdr3_nt: TGTGCTAGTGTCAAGGAGGGGGGGGAAAAACTGTTTTTT; cdr3_aa: CASVKEGGEKLFF
clone_size: .; v_call: TRBV2; j_call: TRBJ2-7; d_call: .; cdr3_nt: TGTGCCAGCGTGGACAAGACCTACGAGCAGTACTTC; cdr3_aa: CASVDKTYEQYF
clone_size: .; v_call: TRBV12-3/TRBV12-4; j_call: TRBJ2-1; d_call: .; cdr3_nt: TGTGCCAGCAGCCAGGGTCATGAGCAGTTCTTC; cdr3_aa: CASSQGHEQFF
clone_size: .; v_call: TRBV6-5; j_call: TRBJ2-2; d_call: .; cdr3_nt: TGTGCCAGCAGTTACTGGGGGCCGAACACCGGGGAGCTGTTTTTT; cdr3_aa: CASSYWGPNTGELFF
clone_size: .; v_call: TRBV5-6; j_call: TRBJ1-1; d_call: .; cdr3_nt: TGTGCCAGCAGCTTGGCCGACAGCTCTGAAGCTTTCTTT; cdr3_aa: CASSLADSSEAFF
clone_size: .; v_call: TRBV2; j_call: TRBJ1-2; d_call: TRBD1; cdr3_nt: TGTGCCAGCAGTGGTCAGGGGGCTGTTGATGGCTACACCTTC; cdr3_aa: CASSGQGAVDGYTF
clone_size: .; v_call: TRBV5-4; j_call: TRBJ2-1; d_call: .; cdr3_nt: TGTGCCAGCACCTTGGGGCGTGGAGTGAGCTATGAGCAGTTCTTC; cdr3_aa: CASTLGRGVSYEQFF